A single sample is the source of the 14 T cell receptor beta chains below, sequenced in a study of regulatory T cells in long-lasting Graves disease. As for time point: newly diagnosed GD, antithyroid drugs for less than 3 months. From PBMCs, RNA was extracted and then used to make the TCR library. Library construction for TCR beta used iRepertoire HTBI primers and Arm-PCR of CDR3 regions. TCRdb ran MiXCR on the multiplex PCR reads and lists one entry per CDR3 protein. The sample yields under 300,000 distinct CDR3 sequences, 15% to 20% seen once. The data also belong to a second study, concerning T cells in Graves' hyperthyroidism and ophthalmopathy.

Material: peripheral blood mononuclear cells (PBMCs), obtained at new diagnosis, from a patient treated with antithyroid drugs. These receptors all come from a woman aged 25 to 39 with Graves disease.

The chain employs TRBV5-6 and TRBJ2-7, with D possibly matching TRBD2 (5 bases). The ends were cut back, 1 base at V and 2 bases at J, with 13 bases in the middle. The germline V gene encodes CDR1 SGHDT and CDR2 YYEEEE. The CDR3 runs to 15 residues. CDR3 coding DNA: TGTGCCAGCAGCTTGCTATCCTTCGGGACCTACGAGCAGTACTTC. It encodes CASSLLSFGTYEQYF. The full variable domain, in which reference TRBV5-6 and TRBJ2-7 provide the parts outside the CDR3, is DAGVTQSPTHLIKTRGQQVTLRCSPKSGHDTVSWYQQALGQGPQFIFQYYEEEERQRGNFPDRFSGHQFPNYSSELNVNALLLGDSALYLCASSLLSFGTYEQYFGPGTRLTVT.

This clonotype was counted a few times. The rearrangement uses TRBV5-4 and TRBJ1-1; TRBD1 agrees at 8 bases. The germline V gene encodes CDR1 SGHNT and CDR2 YYREEE (reference sequence). The length of the CDR3 is 15 residues. Trimming at V came to 3 bases and at J to 0 bases, leaving 4 bases not matched to a gene. As DNA, the CDR3 is TGTGCCAGCAGCTCCGGACAGGGACTGAACACTGAAGCTTTCTTT. It translates to CASSSGQGLNTEAFF.

This clonotype has at least ten counts. The V gene is TRBV2, the J gene TRBJ1-1; no reliable D call. The germline gives CDR1 SNHLY, CDR2 FYNNEI. V was trimmed by 4 bases and J by 4 bases, leaving 13 bases between them. This CDR3 region has 14 residues. The CDR3 nucleotides read TGTGCCAGCAGTGGGGAGCCTTCTCTCACTGAAGCTTTCTTT. Its protein product is CASSGEPSLTEAFF.

This clonotype was observed at least ten times. CDR3 nucleotide sequence: TGTGCCAGAGGGGGCACCGGGGAGCTGTTTTTT. Translation gives CARGGTGELFF. The J gene is TRBJ2-2, the V gene TRBV2; D might be TRBD1 (6 bases). Trimming cost V 9 bases and J 4 bases, with 6 bases left between them. The germline gives CDR1 SNHLY, CDR2 FYNNEI. The CDR3 contains 11 residues. The variable domain in full, with the rest retrieved from reference TRBV2 and TRBJ2-2, is EPEVTQTPSHQVTQMGQEVILRCVPISNHLYFYWYRQILGQKVEFLVSFYNNEISEKSEIFDDQFSVERPDGSNFTLKIRSTKLEDSAMYFCARGGTGELFFGEGSRLTVL.

This clonotype was detected ten times or more. The chain employs TRBV3-1 and TRBJ1-2; TRBD1 aligns across 7 bases. This CDR3 region has 17 residues. V shed 0 bases, J shed 4 bases, and the junction held 11 bases outside the gene matches. In germline, CDR1 is LGHDT, CDR2 YNNKEL (reference sequence). CDR3 loop: CASSQDRVTGLGYGYTF. Written as DNA, the CDR3 is TGTGCCAGCAGCCAAGATCGCGTGACAGGGTTAGGCTATGGCTACACCTTC.

The chain combines TRBV7-2 with TRBJ2-5, with TRBD1 matching over 9 bases. Germline V gene lookup returns CDR1 SGHTA and CDR2 FQGNSA. The CDR3 covers 16 residues. The J segment lost 3 bases and the V segment lost 1 base, leaving 6 bases of the junction unmatched. The CDR3 nucleotides are TGTGCCAGCAGCTTAGGCGGCGGGACAGGGAAAGAGACCCAGTACTTC. It translates to CASSLGGGTGKETQYF.

This clonotype has a count of ten or more. The chain is built from TRBV6-5 and TRBJ1-5, with D uncertain. Looked up from germline, CDR1 is MNHEY and CDR2 is SVGAGI. Deletions cut 4 bases from V and 4 bases from J, with 5 bases between. The CDR3 totals 12 residues. The CDR3 spells CASSSQNQPQHF. The CDR3 DNA reads TGTGCCAGCAGTTCCCAGAATCAGCCCCAGCATTTT.

This clonotype was seen more than once but under ten times. The CDR3 DNA sequence: TGCAGCGTCAACGCCAACACAGATACGCAGTATTTT. This codes for CSVNANTDTQYF. The V and J genes are TRBV29-1 and TRBJ2-3, with D uncertain. Germline V gene sequence: CDR1 SQVTM, CDR2 ANQGSEA. V shed 6 bases and J shed 2 bases, with 9 bases lying between them. The CDR3 covers 12 residues.

This clonotype was detected a few times. The V call is TRBV5-1, the J call TRBJ2-5; no definite D call. The length of the CDR3 is 13 residues. CDR1 is SGHRS, CDR2 YFSETQ, per germline. Deletions cut 0 bases from V and 4 bases from J, with 7 bases between. The CDR3, as DNA: TGCGCCAGCAGCTTGGAGTCAGTAGAGACCCAGTACTTC. This translates into CASSLESVETQYF.

This clonotype was picked up many times. The rearrangement uses TRBV4-1 and TRBJ1-2, with 9 bases matching TRBD1. The CDR3 extends over 14 amino acids. The germline CDR1 and CDR2 sequences are MGHRA and YSYEKL. The junction had 4 bases not matched to a gene; V was cut back by 0 bases and J by 8 bases. The DNA of the CDR3 is TGCGCCAGCAGCCAAGAAGGGACAGGGCCGGGCTACACCTTC. It translates to CASSQEGTGPGYTF.

The rearrangement uses TRBV20-1 and TRBJ1-2; 9 bases agree with TRBD1. Germline CDR1 is DFQATT and CDR2 is SNEGSKA (reference sequence). The ends lost 5 bases at V and 3 bases at J; junction bases unmatched: 7. There are 14 residues in the CDR3. CDR3 nucleotide sequence: TGCAGTGCTGAGGGACAGGGAGGGGACTATGGCTACACCTTC. Translated: CSAEGQGGDYGYTF.

This clonotype was picked up a small number of times. Given a much more abundant clone one base away, this may be a read error. This sequence joins TRBV5-1 and TRBJ2-3, with D maybe TRBD2 (6 bases). From germline, CDR1 is SGHRS and CDR2 YFSETQ. CDR3 length: 13 residues. V dropped 4 bases and J dropped 4 bases, with 10 bases sitting between them. The CDR3 DNA follows: TGCGCCAGCAGCGGGGGACTTTCAGATACGCAGTATTTT. This sequence encodes CASSGGLSDTQYF.

A note on this clonotype: Compared with germline, one end of the junction differs, possibly owing to a read error. The V and J genes are TRBV7-9 and TRBJ2-7; 9 positions agree with TRBD2. The germline CDR1 and CDR2 sequences are SEHNR and FQNEAQ (reference sequence). The CDR3 has 14 residues. This CDR3 is CASSPGTSFSEQYF. CDR3 nucleotide sequence: TGCGCCAGCAGCCCCGGGACTAGCTTCTCCGAGCAGTACTTC.

This clonotype was recorded many times. V gene TRBV6-1 combines with J gene TRBJ1-2; perhaps TRBD1 as D (5 bases). CDR1 and CDR2 from the germline V gene are MNHNS and SASEGT. CDR3 length: 13 residues. Trimming pared 7 bases from V and 14 bases from J, leaving 23 bases between. Written as DNA, the CDR3 is TGTGCCAGCACTTTCGACCCCGGGACCGGATTTACCTTC. Translation: CASTFDPGTGFTF.